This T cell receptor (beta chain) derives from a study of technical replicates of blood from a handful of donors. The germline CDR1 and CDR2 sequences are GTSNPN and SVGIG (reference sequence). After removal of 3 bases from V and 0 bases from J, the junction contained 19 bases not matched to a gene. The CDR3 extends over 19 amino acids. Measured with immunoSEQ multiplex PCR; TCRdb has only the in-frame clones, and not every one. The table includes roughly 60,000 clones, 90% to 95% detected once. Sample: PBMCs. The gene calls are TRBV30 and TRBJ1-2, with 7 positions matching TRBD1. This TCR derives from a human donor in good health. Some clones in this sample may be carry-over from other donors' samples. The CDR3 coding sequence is TGTGCCTGGAGCCACTCCAGGGGGACACTAGCTATAACTAACTATGGCTACACCTTC. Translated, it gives CAWSHSRGTLAITNYGYTF. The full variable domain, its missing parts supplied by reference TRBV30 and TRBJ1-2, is SQTIHQWPATLVQPVGSPLSLECTVEGTSNPNLYWYRQAAGRGLQLLFYSVGIGQISSEVPQNLSASRPQDRQFILSSKKLLLSDSGFYLCAWSHSRGTLAITNYGYTFGSGTRLTVV.